The 27 T cell receptor beta chains presented below share a single source sample, sequenced in a study of identical twins listed by TCRdb under 2016. To prepare the library, 5' RACE was applied. TCRdb records Illumina HiSeq 2000 as the sequencer. In-frame beta chains were kept once TCRdb had trimmed the public reads at Q25 with fastp and called clones with MiXCR. Entries that share a CDR3 protein sequence are merged under the most common genes and DNA. This sample is represented by fewer than 500,000 distinct CDR3 sequences; over 11% of them were singletons. The ten largest clones capture approximately 1% of the sample. These records were also assigned to another study, of yellow fever vaccine responses in identical twins.

The sample consisted of CD4+ T cells sorted from blood. The source of these receptors is a woman aged 18-35 years in good health.

The table lists this clonotype with a few counts. This sequence joins TRBV11-2 and TRBJ2-2; TRBD1 matches 8 bases. V trimming: 1 base; J trimming: 6 bases; junction bases outside the gene matches: 4. Germline V gives CDR1 SGHAT, CDR2 FQNNGV. The CDR3 totals 15 residues. The DNA for the CDR3 is TGTGCCAGCAGCTTAGGACAGGGGAGGTCCGGGGAGCTGTTTTTT. Its translation is CASSLGQGRSGELFF.

This clonotype was seen a few times. The gene calls are TRBV29-1 and TRBJ2-5; D is uncertain. Trimming shortened V by 6 bases and J by 4 bases, and 15 bases separated the two germline ends. Germline V gene data show CDR1 as SQVTM and CDR2 as ANQGSEA. The CDR3 spans 13 residues. As DNA, the CDR3 is TGCAGCGTGACCCCCTCGCCCCTAGAGACCCAGTACTTC. It yields the protein CSVTPSPLETQYF.

The V call is TRBV4-1, the J call TRBJ2-7, with D possibly TRBD1 on 7 matching bases. Germline CDR1 and CDR2: MGHRA and YSYEKL. The CDR3 runs to 16 residues. Trimming stripped 0 bases from V and 4 bases from J, with 16 bases between. CDR3 coding DNA: TGCGCCAGCAGCCAAGAGAGGTCAGGGGGGAGATACGAGCAGTACTTC. Amino acid sequence: CASSQERSGGRYEQYF.

This clonotype was found many times. The chain has TRBV20-1 and TRBJ2-4; 7 bases are a match to TRBD1. The CDR3 is 13 residues long. Germline V gives CDR1 DFQATT, CDR2 SNEGSKA (reference sequence). The V gene end was trimmed by 4 bases and the J gene end by 4 bases; junction bases not matched to a gene: 4. This chain's CDR3 is CSATGTAKNIQYF. In DNA form, the CDR3 reads TGCAGTGCTACCGGGACAGCGAAAAACATTCAGTACTTC.

This clonotype was counted ten times or more. CDR3 residues: CAISELQSDSHEQYF. The CDR3 DNA reads TGTGCCATCAGTGAACTACAGTCGGATAGTCACGAGCAGTACTTC. The V and J genes are TRBV10-3 and TRBJ2-7; D is unresolved. Deletions cut 3 bases from V and 5 bases from J, with 17 bases between. The CDR3 length is 15 residues. Germline V gives CDR1 ENHRY, CDR2 SYGVKD.

This clonotype was seen a few times. This chain links TRBV29-1 with TRBJ2-2; D ambiguous. Trimming pared 7 bases from V and 4 bases from J, leaving 7 bases between. Germline CDR1 SQVTM, CDR2 ANQGSEA. The CDR3 has 11 amino acids. The CDR3 bases are TGCAGCGCCGAGGTCACCGGGGAGCTGTTTTTT. Its translation: CSAEVTGELFF.

There are many counts of this clonotype. The J gene is TRBJ1-1, the V gene TRBV20-1; D is possibly TRBD1 (6 bases). V was pared by 2 bases and J by 3 bases, with 13 bases between. The CDR3 contains 14 residues. The germline V gene has CDR1 DFQATT and CDR2 SNEGSKA (reference sequence). The CDR3 protein is CSARKTGGDTEAFF. The CDR3 nucleotides read TGCAGTGCTAGAAAGACAGGTGGGGACACTGAAGCTTTCTTT.

J is TRBJ2-2 and V is TRBV20-1; D tentatively fits TRBD1 or TRBD2 (5 bases each). The length of the CDR3 is 21 residues. Germline V CDR1 and CDR2: DFQATT, SNEGSKA (reference sequence). The V end was cut by 0 bases, the J end by 4 bases, with 30 bases between. DNA of the CDR3: TGCAGTGCTAGAGATCTAGGGACCCGCCCTACTTTAAGTTCGCGCACCGGGGAGCTGTTTTTT. Protein product: CSARDLGTRPTLSSRTGELFF.

V usage is TRBV6-1 and J usage is TRBJ2-4; D may be TRBD1 (6 bases). CDR3 size: 14 residues. The V gene lost 7 bases and the J gene lost 7 bases, with 17 bases spanning the gap. CDR1 and CDR2 from the germline V gene are MNHNS and SASEGT. The DNA of the CDR3 is TGTGCCAGCACCCCCGACAGGACGACGAACATTCAGTACTTC. This translates into CASTPDRTTNIQYF.

This clonotype came up a few times. The J gene is TRBJ1-2, the V gene TRBV20-1, with TRBD1 identical over 7 bases. Germline values: CDR1 DFQATT, CDR2 SNEGSKA (reference sequence). The ends lost 6 bases at V and 4 bases at J; junction bases unmatched: 11. CDR3 length: 14 amino acids. The CDR3 spells CSATRDSQSYGYTF. The CDR3 DNA sequence: TGCAGTGCAACGAGGGACAGCCAATCCTATGGCTACACCTTC.

A few counts support this clonotype. In DNA, the CDR3 is TGCAGCGGGACGGCTTATAGCAATCAGCCCCAGCATTTT. This sequence encodes CSGTAYSNQPQHF. V and J are TRBV20-1 and TRBJ1-5; possibly TRBD1 for D (5 bases). The CDR3 loop spans 13 amino acids. In germline, CDR1 is DFQATT, CDR2 SNEGSKA (reference sequence).

This chain joins TRBV4-1 and TRBJ2-1; 8 bases are shared with TRBD2. The CDR3 totals 18 residues. Germline CDR1 and CDR2: MGHRA and YSYEKL. J gave up 4 bases and V 0 bases, and 11 bases lay outside the gene matches. In DNA form, the CDR3 reads TGCGCCAGCAGCCAAGACCGGGGGCGGACTAGCCCTTACAATGAGCAGTTCTTC. Translated, it gives CASSQDRGRTSPYNEQFF.

This clonotype has only a few counts. The chain links TRBV20-1 to TRBJ1-1, with a weak D call TRBD1 (6 bases). Per germline, CDR1 DFQATT and CDR2 SNEGSKA (reference sequence). This CDR3 comprises 14 residues. Trimming pared 6 bases from V and 0 bases from J, leaving 14 bases between. The CDR3 DNA follows: TGCAGTGCCTTGGGGGGCAGCATGAACACTGAAGCTTTCTTT. Protein product: CSALGGSMNTEAFF.

The V and J genes are TRBV10-3 and TRBJ2-7, with a possible D match to TRBD1 (5 bases). V shed 3 bases and J shed 0 bases, with 12 bases lying between them. The CDR3 spans 15 residues. Germline V lookup: CDR1 ENHRY, CDR2 SYGVKD. The DNA of the CDR3 is TGTGCCATCAGTGATCCTGGACATGGCTCCTACGAGCAGTACTTC. As protein: CAISDPGHGSYEQYF.

This clonotype was seen ten or more times. This chain links TRBV11-2 with TRBJ2-1; the D call may be TRBD1 or TRBD2 (5 bases each). The CDR3 has 14 amino acids. Germline CDR1 SGHAT, CDR2 FQNNGV. The V end was cut by 7 bases, the J end by 2 bases, with 12 bases between. The CDR3 DNA sequence: TGTGCCAGCAATTTTGGGACCACCTACAATGAGCAGTTCTTC. The encoded protein is CASNFGTTYNEQFF.

This clonotype was picked up a small number of times. In DNA form, the CDR3 reads TGCAGCGTTCCGGCCGAGCAGTACTTC. Encoded protein: CSVPAEQYF. This chain uses TRBV29-1 with TRBJ2-7; the D is unclear. The CDR3 is made up of 9 amino acids. From germline, CDR1 is SQVTM and CDR2 ANQGSEA. Trimming removed 5 bases at V and 6 bases at J, with 5 bases between.

The chain joins TRBV29-1 to TRBJ2-2; 14 bases line up with TRBD2. Germline CDR1 is SQVTM and CDR2 is ANQGSEA. J was trimmed by 6 bases and V by 4 bases; bases with no gene match: 10. The CDR3 totals 17 residues. The CDR3: CSVGGPTSGGAAGELFF. DNA of the CDR3: TGCAGCGTTGGCGGACCGACTAGCGGGGGGGCCGCCGGGGAGCTGTTTTTT.

This clonotype showed up many times. The chain employs TRBV27 and TRBJ2-7; D unresolved. Germline V lookup: CDR1 MNHEY, CDR2 SMNVEV (reference sequence). This CDR3 has 14 residues. V was shortened by 3 bases and J by 6 bases, with 15 bases between the two germline ends. The CDR3: CASSLRTLPGEQYF. Written as DNA, the CDR3 is TGTGCCAGCAGTTTGAGAACCCTTCCCGGCGAGCAGTACTTC.

The CDR3 spells CSARATGRVQETQYF. As DNA, the CDR3 is TGCAGTGCTAGGGCGACAGGGCGGGTCCAAGAGACCCAGTACTTC. The chain has TRBV20-1 and TRBJ2-5; 7 bases fit TRBD1. V lost 3 bases to trimming and J lost 1 base; unmatched junction nucleotides: 8. Germline values: CDR1 DFQATT, CDR2 SNEGSKA (reference sequence). The CDR3 spans 15 residues.

Only a few counts were recorded for this clonotype. The genes are TRBV28 and TRBJ2-1; no clear D. Germline CDR1 and CDR2: MDHEN and SYDVKM. V was pared by 5 bases and J by 7 bases, with 18 bases between. This CDR3 is built from 15 residues. The CDR3 loop reads CASSEPLSQVNEQFF. The CDR3 region has the DNA TGTGCCAGCAGTGAACCCCTGTCGCAGGTAAATGAGCAGTTCTTC.

This clonotype was observed at least ten times. The gene calls are TRBV10-3 and TRBJ2-1; a possible D gene is TRBD2 (5 bases). Trimming left V 1 base short and J 3 bases short, with 7 bases between. Per germline, CDR1 ENHRY and CDR2 SYGVKD. CDR3 length equals 14 residues. The CDR3 protein is CAISEFRDYNEQFF. The CDR3 region has the DNA TGTGCCATCAGTGAGTTCCGGGACTACAATGAGCAGTTCTTC.

This clonotype was seen only a few times. This chain links TRBV12-3 or TRBV12-4 with TRBJ2-5; 14 positions match TRBD2. The CDR3 has 14 amino acids. The junction had 5 bases not matched to a gene; V was cut back by 6 bases and J by 8 bases. The CDR3 is CASRGGTSGSTQYF. CDR3 nucleotide sequence: TGTGCCAGCAGGGGAGGGACTAGCGGGAGCACCCAGTACTTC.

The V and J genes are TRBV7-2 and TRBJ1-3; D is unresolved. The CDR3 sequence is 16 residues long. Per the germline V gene, CDR1 is SGHTA and CDR2 is FQGNSA. Trimming stripped 2 bases from V and 0 bases from J, with 11 bases between. CDR3 DNA: TGTGCCAGCAGCTTATCCGGTTGGAACTCTGGAAACACCATATATTTT. The encoded protein is CASSLSGWNSGNTIYF.

The V call is TRBV30, the J call TRBJ2-2, with 11 bases aligning to TRBD2. The ends lost 5 bases at V and 4 bases at J; junction bases unmatched: 3. Germline CDR1 GTSNPN, CDR2 SVGIG (reference sequence). CDR3 length equals 14 residues. The CDR3 coding sequence is TGTGCCTGGCGACTAGCGGGAAGCACCGGGGAGCTGTTTTTT. Translated: CAWRLAGSTGELFF.

The J gene is TRBJ2-7, the V gene TRBV7-3; TRBD1 or TRBD2 may be the D gene (5 bases each). The CDR3 runs to 15 residues. V lost 2 bases and J 2 bases, leaving 13 bases between the germline ends. The V gene's germline CDR1 is SGHTA and CDR2 FQGTGA. The CDR3, as DNA: TGTGCCAGCAGCTTAGACAGCGGTTCCCCCTACGAGCAGTACTTC. Protein sequence: CASSLDSGSPYEQYF.

This clonotype came up a few times. The genes are TRBV7-9 and TRBJ2-3, with D tentatively TRBD1 (6 bases). The CDR3 extends over 13 amino acids. Germline CDR1 reads SEHNR; CDR2 reads FQNEAQ (reference sequence). Trimming removed 3 bases from V and 3 bases from J, with 7 bases in between. The CDR3 DNA is TGTGCCAGCAGCTTCGACAGGACAGATACGCAGTATTTT. Its protein product is CASSFDRTDTQYF.

The rearrangement joins TRBV5-1 to TRBJ2-2, with D uncertain. Germline CDR1 reads SGHRS; CDR2 reads YFSETQ. The CDR3 spans 12 residues. V was clipped by 6 bases and J by 7 bases, with 10 bases between them. In DNA, the CDR3 is TGCGCCAGCAAATTTCAGGTCGGGGAGCTGTTTTTT. Translated, it gives CASKFQVGELFF.